Below are 24 T cell receptor beta chains sequenced from a single sample in a study of T cells after yellow fever vaccination. A single record per CDR3 protein comes from TCRdb applying MiXCR to the 5' RACE reads. The sample has hundreds of thousands of distinct CDR3 sequences, 11% seen once; the top ten hold about 17%. The specimen was PBMCs, collected on the day of the first yellow fever vaccination. These receptors all stem from a man between 18 and 35 years old who received the YFV17D yellow fever vaccine.

The gene calls are TRBV28 and TRBJ2-5; D gene ambiguous. The CDR3 length is 12 residues. The V gene lost 3 bases and the J gene lost 6 bases, with 8 bases spanning the gap. From germline, CDR1 is MDHEN and CDR2 SYDVKM. The CDR3 loop is CASSFFDKTQYF. The CDR3 DNA reads TGTGCCAGCAGTTTCTTTGATAAGACCCAGTACTTC. Using reference TRBV28 and TRBJ2-5 for the parts outside the CDR3, the full variable domain is DVKVTQSSRYLVKRTGEKVFLECVQDMDHENMFWYRQDPGLGLRLIYFSYDVKMKEKGDIPEGYSVSREKKERFSLILESASTNQTSMYLCASSFFDKTQYFGPGTRLLVL.

This clonotype was observed many times. The V and J genes are TRBV7-2 and TRBJ1-2, with D uncertain. The germline gives CDR1 SGHTA, CDR2 FQGNSA. There are 12 residues in the CDR3. The germline V and J ends were trimmed by 2 bases and 6 bases, with 7 bases remaining between them. The CDR3 loop reads CASSLLWDGYTF. DNA of the CDR3: TGTGCCAGCAGCTTACTTTGGGATGGCTACACCTTC. The full variable domain, in which reference TRBV7-2 and TRBJ1-2 provide the parts outside the CDR3, is GAGVSQSPSNKVTEKGKDVELRCDPISGHTALYWYRQSLGQGLEFLIYFQGNSAPDKSGLPSDRFSAERTGGSVSTLTIQRTQQEDSAVYLCASSLLWDGYTFGSGTRLTVV.

This chain joins TRBV4-1 and TRBJ2-3; D is possibly TRBD2 (5 bases). V was shortened by 0 bases and J by 1 base, with 8 bases between the two germline ends. The germline V gene encodes CDR1 MGHRA and CDR2 YSYEKL. The CDR3 consists of 15 residues. The CDR3 DNA follows: TGCGCCAGCAGCCAAGAACCAGCGGGCACAGATACGCAGTATTTT. Protein sequence: CASSQEPAGTDTQYF.

This clonotype was detected a few times. The chain couples TRBV29-1 to TRBJ2-3, with a tentative D call TRBD2 (5 bases). CDR1 is SQVTM, CDR2 ANQGSEA, per germline. V lost 5 bases, J lost 3 bases, and 12 bases lay in between. CDR3 length equals 13 residues. This CDR3 reads CSVRGQVTDTQYF. Here the CDR3 DNA reads TGCAGCGTTCGAGGGCAGGTAACAGATACGCAGTATTTT.

This clonotype was recorded a few times. The V and J genes are TRBV24-1 and TRBJ2-1; 8 bases are shared with TRBD2. Germline CDR1 reads KGHDR; CDR2 reads SFDVKD. The CDR3 covers 13 residues. Trimming cost V 9 bases and J 8 bases; bases outside gene matches: 8. Here the CDR3 reads CATSGGAPDEQFF. CDR3 in DNA: TGTGCCACCTCCGGGGGGGCTCCGGATGAGCAGTTCTTC.

This clonotype was seen only once. This rearrangement joins TRBV4-1 to TRBJ2-5; TRBD2 aligns across 10 bases. J gave up 3 bases and V 4 bases, and 2 bases lay outside the gene matches. The V gene's germline CDR1 is MGHRA and CDR2 YSYEKL. The CDR3 extends over 14 amino acids. CDR3 in DNA: TGCGCCAGCAGCCGGAGCGGGGGGGAAGAGACCCAGTACTTC. Translated: CASSRSGGEETQYF.

In its sample, this clonotype was seen many times. The chain recombines TRBV6-5 with TRBJ1-4; 7 nucleotides match TRBD1. The CDR3 spans 16 residues. Germline CDR1 reads MNHEY; CDR2 reads SVGAGI. V lost 0 bases, J lost 5 bases, and 6 bases stayed unmatched. The CDR3, as DNA: TGTGCCAGCAGTTACTCGGGACAGATTGTGAATGAAAAACTGTTTTTT. This translates into CASSYSGQIVNEKLFF.

This clonotype has more than one count but fewer than ten. The chain carries TRBV12-3 or TRBV12-4 and TRBJ2-5; D unclear. V lost 1 base, J lost 6 bases, and 6 bases lay in between. The length of the CDR3 is 12 residues. CDR3 DNA sequence: TGTGCCAGCAGTTTAGGATACCAGACCCAGTACTTC. Translating gives CASSLGYQTQYF.

The chain uses TRBV27 and TRBJ1-2; D gene ambiguous. The CDR3 consists of 16 residues. V was cut by 5 bases and J by 5 bases, with 21 bases left in between. Per germline, CDR1 MNHEY and CDR2 SMNVEV (reference sequence). CDR3: CASSPLPTPASYGYTF. DNA of the CDR3: TGTGCCAGCAGTCCCCTCCCGACTCCGGCGTCTTATGGCTACACCTTC.

This sequence joins TRBV14 and TRBJ1-3; D might be TRBD1 (5 bases). The CDR3 has 17 residues. Looked up from germline, CDR1 is SGHDN and CDR2 is FVKESK. V dropped 7 bases and J dropped 0 bases, with 19 bases sitting between them. The CDR3 DNA reads as TGTGCCAGCATCAAAGTTCCGAGACAGCCCTCTGGAAACACCATATATTTT. This gives the protein CASIKVPRQPSGNTIYF.

There are a few counts of this clonotype. The chain has TRBV9 and TRBJ2-3; TRBD2 agrees at 8 bases. Germline-derived CDR1 and CDR2 are SGDLS and YYNGEE. This CDR3 is built from 15 residues. J gave up 2 bases and V 3 bases, and 5 bases lay outside the gene matches. The CDR3 DNA follows: TGTGCCAGCAGCGACAGCGGGGGAACCACAGATACGCAGTATTTT. Translating gives CASSDSGGTTDTQYF.

DNA of the CDR3: TGTGCCAGCAGTTACGAGGACAGCAATGAAAAACTGTTTTTT. It yields the protein CASSYEDSNEKLFF. This chain connects TRBV6-5 to TRBJ1-4; maybe TRBD1 (6 bases). Trimming stripped 2 bases from V and 5 bases from J, with 9 bases between. This CDR3 region has 14 residues. The germline V gene has CDR1 MNHEY and CDR2 SVGAGI.

The chain carries TRBV7-2 and TRBJ1-1; D possibly corresponds to TRBD1 (5 bases). The CDR3 contains 14 residues. V shed 2 bases and J shed 11 bases, with 18 bases lying between them. Per germline, CDR1 SGHTA and CDR2 FQGNSA. Written as DNA, the CDR3 is TGTGCCAGCAGCTTATGGGACGGCCGTCTGTACGCTTTCTTT. Translating gives CASSLWDGRLYAFF.

In its sample, this clonotype was seen a few times. V and J are TRBV7-9 and TRBJ1-6; no clear D gene. V lost 8 bases and J 8 bases, leaving 13 bases between the germline ends. The CDR3 extends over 13 amino acids. Germline CDR1 and CDR2: SEHNR and FQNEAQ (reference sequence). The CDR3 nucleotides are TGTGCCAGCGGTGATGACGGGGATTCACCCCTCCACTTT. This encodes CASGDDGDSPLHF.

The V call is TRBV10-3, the J call TRBJ2-3; perhaps TRBD2 as D (6 bases). Germline V gene sequence: CDR1 ENHRY, CDR2 SYGVKD. This CDR3 has 16 residues. V lost 0 bases to trimming and J lost 2 bases, with 12 bases between them. CDR3 in amino acids: CAISESAGWYTDTQYF. The CDR3 DNA follows: TGTGCCATCAGTGAGTCGGCGGGGTGGTACACAGATACGCAGTATTTT.

The chain recombines TRBV20-1 with TRBJ1-6, with D possibly matching TRBD1 (5 bases). From germline, CDR1 is DFQATT and CDR2 SNEGSKA (reference sequence). The CDR3 consists of 14 residues. V dropped 7 bases and J dropped 10 bases, with 20 bases sitting between them. This CDR3 is CSVTGLGTGSPLHF. In DNA form, the CDR3 reads TGCAGTGTCACAGGTTTGGGGACGGGATCACCCCTCCACTTT.

J is TRBJ2-7 and V is TRBV5-5; tentatively, D is TRBD1 or TRBD2 (5 bases each). V was clipped by 1 base and J by 0 bases, with 8 bases between them. Germline V gene sequence: CDR1 SGHKS, CDR2 YYEKEE (reference sequence). The CDR3 spans 14 residues. DNA for the CDR3: TGTGCCAGCAGCTTGTGGGACCTCTCCTACGAGCAGTACTTC. It is translated as CASSLWDLSYEQYF.

This rearrangement joins TRBV7-9 to TRBJ1-1, with D unclear. The CDR3 runs 13 residues. The V gene's germline CDR1 is SEHNR and CDR2 FQNEAQ (reference sequence). Trimming cost V 1 base and J 9 bases, with 12 bases left between them. This CDR3 is CASSLVVGQKAFF. The DNA for the CDR3 is TGTGCCAGCAGCTTAGTGGTCGGGCAAAAAGCTTTCTTT.

The rearrangement uses TRBV7-9 and TRBJ2-5; 8 bases align to TRBD2. The germline CDR1 and CDR2 sequences are SEHNR and FQNEAQ (reference sequence). Germline trimming cut 2 bases from V and 5 bases from J; bases unmatched to any gene: 4. This CDR3 is built from 14 residues. This CDR3 reads CASSLTGGPETQYF. The CDR3 DNA reads as TGTGCCAGCAGCTTAACGGGGGGGCCGGAGACCCAGTACTTC.

This clonotype was seen a few times. V and J are TRBV6-5 and TRBJ1-5; D not certain. The CDR3 consists of 14 residues. V shed 5 bases and J shed 2 bases, with 10 bases lying between them. In germline, CDR1 is MNHEY, CDR2 SVGAGI. This CDR3 is CASSPSDGNQPQHF. CDR3 in DNA: TGTGCCAGCAGTCCCTCGGACGGCAATCAGCCCCAGCATTTT.

The chain carries TRBV6-2 or TRBV6-3 and TRBJ2-3, with 9 bases matching TRBD2. The CDR3 is 16 amino acids. Trimming cost V 2 bases and J 2 bases; bases outside gene matches: 5. Germline values: CDR1 MNHEY, CDR2 SVGEGT. The CDR3 nucleotides are TGTGCCAGCAGTTACCCTAGCGGGGACTACACAGATACGCAGTATTTT. It codes for CASSYPSGDYTDTQYF.

The chain employs TRBV20-1 and TRBJ2-3, with 11 bases matching TRBD2. The CDR3 runs to 17 residues. The V segment lost 4 bases and the J segment 2 bases; nucleotides outside the gene matches: 11. Looked up from germline, CDR1 is DFQATT and CDR2 is SNEGSKA (reference sequence). CDR3 nucleotide sequence: TGCAGTGCTATATCTAGCGGGGGGCCAACATACACAGATACGCAGTATTTT. Translation gives CSAISSGGPTYTDTQYF.

This clonotype appeared a few times. The rearrangement links TRBV14 to TRBJ2-5; the match to TRBD2 covers 10 bases. The junction had 10 bases not matched to a gene; V was cut back by 4 bases and J by 5 bases. The CDR3 length is 16 residues. Germline lookup yields CDR1 SGHDN and CDR2 FVKESK. The CDR3 bases are TGTGCCAGCAGCCCCTTGAGAGCGGGGGGGTACGAGACCCAGTACTTC. It yields the protein CASSPLRAGGYETQYF.

Only a few counts were recorded for this clonotype. This chain uses TRBV5-4 with TRBJ2-7, with 7 nucleotides matching TRBD1. Trimming removed 4 bases from V and 7 bases from J; junction bases left unmatched: 11. Germline-derived CDR1 and CDR2 are SGHNT and YYREEE (reference sequence). The CDR3 consists of 14 residues. CDR3 loop: CASSVDDREGEQYF. The CDR3 DNA is TGTGCCAGCAGCGTGGACGACAGGGAAGGGGAGCAGTACTTC.